The rows below give T cell receptor beta chains drawn from one sample of a study of blood T cell repertoires in COVID-19. This table comes from immunoSEQ multiplex PCR, and its TCRdb copy is limited to in-frame clones, with some not included. The sample shows approximately 200,000 clones, approximately 83% of them seen only once. Sequenced input: peripheral blood. The source of these receptors is a woman aged 60-70 years with acute or convalescent COVID-19. CDR3s include the opening cysteine and the closing phenylalanine or tryptophan. Each record gives: CDR3 length, clone size, D gene, J gene, V gene, CDR3 protein, CDR3 DNA. The D gene is left open where the match is weak. Not every row has a clone size; where given, it reads once, few, many or a size class.

14	.	TRBD1	TRBJ1-1	TRBV18	CASSPGDRLGEAFF	TGTGCCAGCTCACCTGGGGACAGACTCGGTGAAGCTTTCTTT
14	once	TRBD2	TRBJ2-7	TRBV14	CASSLAGGPYEQYF	TGTGCCAGCAGTCTAGCGGGGGGACCATACGAGCAGTACTTC
14	.	TRBD1	TRBJ2-7	TRBV6-5	CASTRDRGTYEQYF	TGTGCCAGCACAAGGGACAGGGGGACTTACGAGCAGTACTTC
11	.	.	TRBJ1-1	TRBV19	CASGKSGEAFF	TGTGCCAGTGGGAAGAGCGGGGAAGCTTTCTTT
13	.	.	TRBJ1-6	TRBV19	CASSWDKNSPLHF	TGTGCCAGTAGTTGGGACAAAAACTCACCCCTCCACTTT
12	.	TRBD1	TRBJ1-2	TRBV28	CASRTGTLTSTF	TGTGCCAGCAGGACAGGGACATTAACATCCACCTTC
15	.	TRBD1	TRBJ1-1	TRBV6-5	CASRSRGRGNTEAFF	TGTGCCAGCAGAAGCAGGGGGCGGGGGAACACTGAAGCTTTCTTT
13	.	TRBD1	TRBJ1-1	TRBV18	CASRDSRGTEAFF	TGTGCCAGTCGGGACAGTCGAGGGACTGAAGCTTTCTTT
15	.	.	TRBJ2-6	TRBV18	CASSRLGAGANVLTF	TGTGCCAGCTCACGGTTAGGAGCCGGGGCCAACGTCCTGACTTTC
17	.	.	TRBJ1-4	TRBV5-6	CASSSRGHVATNEKLFF	TGTGCCAGCAGCTCTAGGGGACACGTTGCAACTAATGAAAAACTGTTTTTT
15	.	TRBD2	TRBJ2-5	TRBV9	CASSVLGGSQETQYF	TGTGCCAGCAGCGTTCTGGGGGGGAGCCAAGAGACCCAGTACTTC
15	.	TRBD1	TRBJ2-2	TRBV3-1/TRBV3-2	CASSTRDRGSGELFF	TGTGCCAGCAGCACCCGGGACAGGGGAAGCGGGGAGCTGTTTTTT
16	.	.	TRBJ1-2	TRBV5-6	CASSLGPQAGGQSYTF	TGTGCCAGCAGCTTGGGTCCCCAAGCCGGTGGACAGAGCTACACCTTC
15	.	.	TRBJ1-4	TRBV11-3	CASSHARGTNEKLFF	TGTGCCAGCAGCCACGCCCGGGGAACCAATGAAAAACTGTTTTTT
16	.	.	TRBJ2-3	TRBV9	CASSVGDSSSTDTQYF	TGTGCCAGCAGCGTAGGTGACTCGTCTAGCACAGATACGCAGTATTTT
13	.	.	TRBJ1-1	TRBV13	CASSLRQEPEAFF	TGTGCCAGCAGCTTAAGGCAGGAACCTGAAGCTTTCTTT
15	once	.	TRBJ2-1	TRBV5-5	CASSSTIQDSNEQFF	TGTGCCAGCAGCTCAACTATCCAAGACAGCAATGAGCAGTTCTTC
17	.	TRBD2	TRBJ2-3	TRBV9	CASSVGSSGASTDTQYF	TGTGCCAGCAGCGTAGGTTCTAGCGGGGCAAGCACAGATACGCAGTATTTT
16	.	TRBD1	TRBJ2-2	TRBV3-1/TRBV3-2	CASSPPDRGMAGELFF	TGTGCCAGCAGCCCCCCCGACAGGGGAATGGCCGGGGAGCTGTTTTTT
14	.	TRBD2	TRBJ2-1	TRBV6-5	CASAMGGGANEQFF	TGTGCCAGCGCGATGGGCGGGGGGGCAAATGAGCAGTTCTTC